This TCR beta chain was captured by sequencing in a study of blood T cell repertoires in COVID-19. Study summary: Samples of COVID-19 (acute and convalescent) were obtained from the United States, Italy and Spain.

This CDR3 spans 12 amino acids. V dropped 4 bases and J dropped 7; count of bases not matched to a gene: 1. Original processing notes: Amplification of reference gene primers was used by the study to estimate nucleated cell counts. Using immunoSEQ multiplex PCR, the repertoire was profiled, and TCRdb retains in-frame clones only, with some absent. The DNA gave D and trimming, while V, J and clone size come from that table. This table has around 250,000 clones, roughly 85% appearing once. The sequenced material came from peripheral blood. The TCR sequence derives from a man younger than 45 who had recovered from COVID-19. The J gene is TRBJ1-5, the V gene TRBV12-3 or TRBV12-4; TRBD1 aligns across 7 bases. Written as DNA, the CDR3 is TGTGCCAGCAGTTCACAGGGGCAGCCCCAGCATTTT. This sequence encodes CASSSQGQPQHF.